This T cell receptor (beta chain) was found in a study of T cells after yellow fever vaccination. Study-level results: Compared with primary, the secondary response was weaker and peaked at day 5, not 15. A minor fraction of clonotypes spanned both CD4 and CD8 compartments. Abundant clonotypes from the bulk population could have been carried over as contaminants into FACS-sorted repertoires. The study re-detected most primary-vaccination clones after the booster (96% CD4, roughly 88% CD8).

This clonotype was recorded many times. The target antigen is unknown. The CDR3 length is 16 residues. Germline CDR1 SGHRS, CDR2 YFSETQ. V shed 0 bases and J shed 7 bases, with 17 bases lying between them. TCRdb re-called the 5' RACE reads with MiXCR, one entry per CDR3 protein. The table shows some 300,000 distinct CDR3 sequences, with less than 4.5% occurring only once. This receptor was taken from a man aged 18-30 years who received the YFV17D yellow fever vaccine. The chain joins TRBV5-1 to TRBJ2-4; tentative D call: TRBD2 (6 bases). The material sequenced was PBMCs, taken on the day of the yellow fever booster vaccination. CDR3 in DNA: TGCGCCAGCAGCTTGGCTCCCGGGACCCGGGGGAACATTCAGTACTTC. Amino acid sequence: CASSLAPGTRGNIQYF.